Shown below are 26 T cell receptor beta chains from a single sample sequenced in a study of shared clonotypes between healthy human individuals. The method was immunoSEQ multiplex PCR; TCRdb's version includes in-frame clones alone and lacks a portion of them. The sample consists of about 670,000 clones, more than 70% of them appearing once. The sequencing sample was made of memory CD4+ T cells sorted from blood. Subset meaning: CD45RA-negative fraction. These TCRs come from a woman aged 30 to 39 in good health.

This clone was detected once. This rearrangement joins TRBV7-2 to TRBJ2-2, with 7 bases matching TRBD2. The CDR3 length is 17 residues. The junction had 5 bases not matched to a gene; V was cut back by 0 bases and J by 1 base. Germline values: CDR1 SGHTA, CDR2 FQGNSA. The CDR3 nucleotides are TGTGCCAGCAGCTTAGCGGGAGTAGCGGGGAACACCGGGGAGCTGTTTTTT. It encodes CASSLAGVAGNTGELFF.

The V call is TRBV5-5, the J call TRBJ2-7; 8 bases match TRBD1. The V and J ends lost 1 base and 4 bases, in that order; junction bases with no gene match: 7. Germline V CDR1 and CDR2: SGHKS, YYEKEE (reference sequence). The CDR3 has 15 residues. The CDR3 nucleotides read TGTGCCAGCAGCTTGTCTCAGGGGGCGCTTTACGAGCAGTACTTC. As protein: CASSLSQGALYEQYF.

The CDR3: CASSLGLAAGTDTQYF. The CDR3 nucleotides read TGTGCCAGCAGCTTGGGGTTGGCGGCGGGCACAGATACGCAGTATTTT. The V call is TRBV5-8, the J call TRBJ2-3; D uncertain. Germline V gene lookup returns CDR1 SGHTS and CDR2 YDEGEE. The CDR3 extends over 16 amino acids. Trimming took 0 bases from V and 1 from J, leaving 12 bases between them.

The V call is TRBV27, the J call TRBJ1-2; TRBD1 agrees at 8 bases. The CDR3 extends over 13 amino acids. J was trimmed by 8 bases and V by 2 bases; bases with no gene match: 4. The germline CDR1 and CDR2 sequences are MNHEY and SMNVEV (reference sequence). CDR3 in amino acids: CASSLIAGGGYTF. The DNA of the CDR3 is TGTGCCAGCAGTTTAATCGCAGGGGGCGGCTACACCTTC.

This clone has only one observation. V is TRBV27 and J is TRBJ1-1; D not resolved. CDR3 length: 17 amino acids. V shed 3 bases and J shed 5 bases, with 22 bases lying between them. In germline, CDR1 is MNHEY, CDR2 SMNVEV (reference sequence). The CDR3 reads CASSFGPILGKGTEAFF. CDR3 sequence (DNA): TGTGCCAGCAGTTTTGGGCCCATCCTGGGGAAGGGTACTGAAGCTTTCTTT.

This clone was recorded a few times. This chain links TRBV2 with TRBJ1-3; D is perhaps TRBD1 (5 bases). The CDR3 is made up of 16 amino acids. V was clipped by 0 bases and J by 4 bases, with 13 bases between them. The germline V gene encodes CDR1 SNHLY and CDR2 FYNNEI. The CDR3 region is CASSEAGQSGGNTIYF. The CDR3 DNA reads as TGTGCCAGCAGTGAAGCGGGGCAGTCGGGAGGAAACACCATATATTTT.

The chain couples TRBV11-2 to TRBJ1-5, with D possibly being TRBD1 (5 bases). The CDR3 runs to 15 residues. Trimming took 5 bases from V and 7 from J, leaving 18 bases between them. CDR1 and CDR2 (germline): SGHAT, FQNNGV. The DNA for the CDR3 is TGTGCCAGCAGCCCCGGAATGCGGGGCGGACAGCCCCAGCATTTT. Its protein is CASSPGMRGGQPQHF.

This chain uses TRBV6-6 with TRBJ1-5; a weak D match, TRBD1 (5 bases). Deletions cut 2 bases from V and 0 bases from J, with 8 bases between. CDR1 and CDR2 (germline): MNHNY, SVGAGI (reference sequence). The length of the CDR3 is 15 residues. The CDR3 sequence: CASSYRDGSNQPQHF. DNA of the CDR3: TGTGCCAGCAGTTACCGGGACGGTAGCAATCAGCCCCAGCATTTT.

CDR3 DNA sequence: TGTGCCAGCAGCGCCGTCGGGACCACCACAGATACGCAGTATTTT. Translation gives CASSAVGTTTDTQYF. This chain uses TRBV9 with TRBJ2-3; either TRBD1 or TRBD2 may fit D (5 bases each). CDR1 is SGDLS and CDR2 is YYNGEE in the germline V gene. V lost 3 bases and J 2 bases, leaving 13 bases between the germline ends. The length of the CDR3 is 15 residues.

The CDR3 reads CASSLPSWDGYTF. CDR3 in DNA: TGTGCCAGCAGCTTGCCCTCTTGGGATGGCTACACCTTC. The chain uses TRBV11-2 and TRBJ1-2; D not certain. V was trimmed by 3 bases and J by 6 bases, leaving 11 bases between them. Germline V gene sequence: CDR1 SGHAT, CDR2 FQNNGV. The CDR3 loop spans 13 amino acids.

This chain uses TRBV27 with TRBJ2-2; D is uncertain. The V end was cut by 3 bases, the J end by 1 base, with 9 bases between. Germline values: CDR1 MNHEY, CDR2 SMNVEV (reference sequence). The CDR3 consists of 15 residues. The CDR3 nucleotides read TGTGCCAGCAGTTTTAAATACGGGAACACCGGGGAGCTGTTTTTT. Translating it yields CASSFKYGNTGELFF.

A word on this clone: The germline gene is not matched at one end of the junction; a read error may be the cause. Other DNA sequences within the sample encode an identical CDR3. The rearrangement uses TRBV5-1 and TRBJ1-5; 8 bases fit TRBD1. Germline values: CDR1 SGHRS, CDR2 YFSETQ. The CDR3 loop spans 14 amino acids. CDR3 DNA: TGCGCCAGTAGCTTGGGGGACAGGAGTCAGCCCCAGCATTTT. Translated, it gives CASSLGDRSQPQHF. Combining the CDR3 with reference TRBV5-1 and TRBJ1-5 gives the whole variable domain KAGVTQTPRYLIKTRGQQVTLSCSPISGHRSVSWYQQTPGQGLQFLFEYFSETQRNKGNFPGRFSGRQFSNSRSEMNVSTLELGDSALYLCASSLGDRSQPQHFGDGTRLSIL.

The rearrangement uses TRBV11-2 and TRBJ2-2; 8 nucleotides align to TRBD2. V shed 0 bases, J shed 5 bases, and the junction held 8 bases outside the gene matches. Germline V gene data show CDR1 as SGHAT and CDR2 as FQNNGV. CDR3 size: 17 residues. The CDR3 loop is CASSLDYGSGGTGELFF. CDR3 nucleotide sequence: TGTGCCAGCAGCTTAGATTACGGGAGCGGGGGTACCGGGGAGCTGTTTTTT. Looking up the rest from reference TRBV11-2 and TRBJ2-2 gives the full variable domain: EAGVAQSPRYKIIEKRQSVAFWCNPISGHATLYWYQQILGQGPKLLIQFQNNGVVDDSQLPKDRFSAERLKGVDSTLKIQPAKLEDSAVYLCASSLDYGSGGTGELFFGEGSRLTVL.

The genes are TRBV27 and TRBJ2-5; D is unresolved. The J call may be mistaken, given a closer DNA end match to TRBJ2-7. The germline V gene encodes CDR1 MNHEY and CDR2 SMNVEV (reference sequence). CDR3 length: 13 residues. DNA of the CDR3: TGTGCCAGCAGCCTTAAGGCCCCCTACGAGCAGTACTTC. It is translated as CASSLKAPYEQYF.

The chain employs TRBV28 and TRBJ1-5, with D uncertain. In germline, CDR1 is MDHEN, CDR2 SYDVKM. Trimming took 11 bases from V and 3 from J, leaving 17 bases between them. The CDR3 runs to 14 residues. DNA for the CDR3: TGTGCCTATAAAGCTGGCGATTCCAATCAGCCCCAGCATTTT. Translation: CAYKAGDSNQPQHF.

The rearrangement uses TRBV28 and TRBJ2-7; a weak D match, TRBD1 (5 bases). Germline V CDR1 and CDR2: MDHEN, SYDVKM. V lost 4 bases, J lost 3 bases, and 10 bases lay in between. The length of the CDR3 is 13 residues. The CDR3 sequence: CASSSPDIYEQYF. CDR3 nucleotide sequence: TGTGCCAGCAGTTCACCGGACATCTACGAGCAGTACTTC.

The gene calls are TRBV6-6 and TRBJ2-7; D gene uncertain. V gave up 4 bases and J gave up 6 bases, with 10 bases separating them. The CDR3 consists of 12 residues. In germline, CDR1 is MNHNY, CDR2 SVGAGI (reference sequence). CDR3 amino acids: CASSFPRSEQYF. Here the CDR3 DNA reads TGTGCCAGCAGTTTCCCCCGGTCCGAGCAGTACTTC.

The V call is TRBV5-4, the J call TRBJ2-5, with D possibly being TRBD2 (6 bases). Between the trimmed V and J ends, which lost 4 bases and 3 bases, there was a span of 19 bases. The CDR3 extends over 16 amino acids. Germline values: CDR1 SGHNT, CDR2 YYREEE (reference sequence). CDR3 coding DNA: TGTGCCAGCAGCAGATGGCCTGGAGGGACTGAAGAGACCCAGTACTTC. Amino acids: CASSRWPGGTEETQYF.

The V and J genes are TRBV6-6 and TRBJ2-1; a possible D gene is TRBD1 (6 bases). The CDR3 is 13 amino acids. Trimming left V 5 bases short and J 5 bases short, with 10 bases between. Germline CDR1 reads MNHNY; CDR2 reads SVGAGI (reference sequence). The CDR3: CASSRQAHNEQFF. For the CDR3, the DNA is TGTGCCAGCAGTAGACAGGCTCACAATGAGCAGTTCTTC.

In nucleotides, the CDR3 is TGTGCCAGCAGCTTCCCAGGACTGGGGACGCAGTATTTT. It codes for CASSFPGLGTQYF. The genes are TRBV7-2 and TRBJ2-3; weak D call: TRBD2 (5 bases). Germline V gene sequence: CDR1 SGHTA, CDR2 FQGNSA. The CDR3 is 13 residues long. Trimming took 3 bases from V and 9 from J, leaving 13 bases between them. Full variable domain (rest looked up from reference TRBV7-2 and TRBJ2-3): GAGVSQSPSNKVTEKGKDVELRCDPISGHTALYWYRQSLGQGLEFLIYFQGNSAPDKSGLPSDRFSAERTGGSVSTLTIQRTQQEDSAVYLCASSFPGLGTQYFGPGTRLTVL.

The chain recombines TRBV7-3 with TRBJ2-1; weak D call: TRBD1 (5 bases). CDR3 size: 12 residues. Germline assignment: CDR1 SGHTA and CDR2 FQGTGA. Trimming stripped 5 bases from V and 5 bases from J, with 7 bases between. The CDR3 sequence: CASSQGHNEQFF. The DNA of the CDR3 is TGTGCCAGCAGCCAGGGCCACAATGAGCAGTTCTTC.

The rearrangement uses TRBV28 and TRBJ2-7, with TRBD2 matching 9 bases. This CDR3 comprises 14 residues. CDR1 MDHEN and CDR2 SYDVKM come from the germline V gene. After removal of 2 bases from V and 7 bases from J, the junction contained 6 bases not matched to a gene. The CDR3 spells CASSLAGGPREQYF. The CDR3 DNA is TGTGCCAGCAGTTTAGCGGGAGGGCCGAGGGAGCAGTACTTC.

V gene TRBV11-2 combines with J gene TRBJ1-1, with D perhaps matching TRBD1 (6 bases). The germline V gene encodes CDR1 SGHAT and CDR2 FQNNGV. The CDR3 covers 15 residues. V was trimmed by 7 bases and J by 4 bases, leaving 19 bases between them. The CDR3 DNA follows: TGTGCCAGCATCCCTTACGGGGGGCGGACCACTGAAGCTTTCTTT. Translating gives CASIPYGGRTTEAFF.

The chain links TRBV5-1 to TRBJ2-3; 10 bases line up with TRBD1. Trimming removed 5 bases from V and 4 bases from J; junction bases left unmatched: 7. In germline, CDR1 is SGHRS, CDR2 YFSETQ. The CDR3 is 15 residues long. CDR3 in DNA: TGCGCCAGCAGGGACGGACAGGGGGAATCAGATACGCAGTATTTT. Residues: CASRDGQGESDTQYF.

The chain carries TRBV4-1 and TRBJ2-2; 8 nucleotides match TRBD2. This CDR3 is built from 18 residues. Germline V CDR1 and CDR2: MGHRA, YSYEKL. The ends lost 0 bases at V and 5 bases at J; junction bases unmatched: 11. CDR3 in amino acids: CASSQEIPGRAGTGELFF. In DNA, the CDR3 is TGCGCCAGCAGCCAAGAGATTCCCGGGAGGGCCGGGACCGGGGAGCTGTTTTTT.

This clone was observed a single time. This chain uses TRBV4-1 with TRBJ2-1; D is possibly TRBD2 (6 bases). Trimming took off 3 bases at V and 2 bases at J, with 17 bases between the two ends. Germline V gene lookup returns CDR1 MGHRA and CDR2 YSYEKL. The CDR3 is 17 residues long. This chain's CDR3 is CASSQLRWGETYNEQFF. CDR3 nucleotides: TGCGCCAGCAGCCAGTTAAGATGGGGGGAGACCTACAATGAGCAGTTCTTC.